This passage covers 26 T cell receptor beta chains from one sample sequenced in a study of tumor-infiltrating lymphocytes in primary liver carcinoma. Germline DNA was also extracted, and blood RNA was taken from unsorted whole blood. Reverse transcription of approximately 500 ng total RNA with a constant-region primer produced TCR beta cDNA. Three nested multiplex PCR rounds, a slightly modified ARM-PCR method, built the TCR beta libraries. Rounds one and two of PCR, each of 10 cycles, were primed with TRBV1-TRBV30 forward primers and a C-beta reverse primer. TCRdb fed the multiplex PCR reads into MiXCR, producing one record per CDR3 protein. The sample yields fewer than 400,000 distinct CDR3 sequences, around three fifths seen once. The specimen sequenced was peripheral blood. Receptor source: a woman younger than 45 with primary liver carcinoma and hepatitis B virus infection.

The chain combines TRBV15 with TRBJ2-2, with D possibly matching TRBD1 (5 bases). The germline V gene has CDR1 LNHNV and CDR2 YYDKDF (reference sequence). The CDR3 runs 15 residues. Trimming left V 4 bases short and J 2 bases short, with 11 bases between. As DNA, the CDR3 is TGTGCCACCAGCATGGTAGGGGTAAACACCGGGGAGCTGTTTTTT. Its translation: CATSMVGVNTGELFF.

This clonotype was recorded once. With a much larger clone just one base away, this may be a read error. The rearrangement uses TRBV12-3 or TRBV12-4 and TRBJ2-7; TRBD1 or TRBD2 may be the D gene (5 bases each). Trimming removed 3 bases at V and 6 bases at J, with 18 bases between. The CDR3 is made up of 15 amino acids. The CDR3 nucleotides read TGTGCCAGCAGTTTGGCCGGGGCCACACGAAGCGAGCAGTACTTC. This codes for CASSLAGATRSEQYF.

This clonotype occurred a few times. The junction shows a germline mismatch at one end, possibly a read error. The CDR3 is CASSPGPLVRNEKLLF. The CDR3 DNA reads TGTGCCAGCAGCCCTGGGCCCCTTGTGCGGAATGAAAAACTGCTTTTT. The chain combines TRBV11-2 with TRBJ1-4; no clear D. CDR3 size: 16 residues. Per germline, CDR1 SGHAT and CDR2 FQNNGV.

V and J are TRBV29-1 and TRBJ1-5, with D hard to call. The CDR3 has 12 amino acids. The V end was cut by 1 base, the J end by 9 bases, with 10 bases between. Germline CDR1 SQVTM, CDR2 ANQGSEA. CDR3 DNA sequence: TGCAGCGTTGAAGTAGGGTTGGGGCCCCAGCATTTT. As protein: CSVEVGLGPQHF. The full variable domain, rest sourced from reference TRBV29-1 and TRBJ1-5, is SAVISQKPSRDICQRGTSLTIQCQVDSQVTMMFWYRQQPGQSLTLIATANQGSEATYESGFVIDKFPISRPNLTFSTLTVSNMSPEDSSIYLCSVEVGLGPQHFGDGTRLSIL.

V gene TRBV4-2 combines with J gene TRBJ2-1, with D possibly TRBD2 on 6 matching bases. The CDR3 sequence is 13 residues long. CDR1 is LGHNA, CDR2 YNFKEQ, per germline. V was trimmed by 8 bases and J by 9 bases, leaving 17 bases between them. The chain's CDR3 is CASDGSLRSEQFF. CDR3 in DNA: TGTGCCAGCGACGGGAGCTTACGTTCTGAGCAGTTCTTC.

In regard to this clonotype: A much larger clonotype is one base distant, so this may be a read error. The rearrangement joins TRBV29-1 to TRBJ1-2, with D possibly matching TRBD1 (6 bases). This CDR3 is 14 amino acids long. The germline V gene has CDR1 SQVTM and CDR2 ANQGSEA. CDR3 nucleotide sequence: TGCAGCGTTGGCTTATCAGGGGCCAACTATGACTACACCTTC. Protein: CSVGLSGANYDYTF.

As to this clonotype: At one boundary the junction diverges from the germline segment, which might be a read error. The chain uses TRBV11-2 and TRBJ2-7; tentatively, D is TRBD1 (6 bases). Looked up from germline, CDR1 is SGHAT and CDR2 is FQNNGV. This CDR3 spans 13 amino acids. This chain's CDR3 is CTSSRTAVHEQYF. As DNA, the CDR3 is TGTACCAGTAGCCGGACAGCGGTACACGAGCAGTACTTC.

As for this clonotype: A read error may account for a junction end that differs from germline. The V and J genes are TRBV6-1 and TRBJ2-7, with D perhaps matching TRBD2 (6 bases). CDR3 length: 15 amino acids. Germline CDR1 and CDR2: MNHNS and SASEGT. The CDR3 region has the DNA TGTGTCAGCAGTGAAGTAGTCGGGAGCGTCTGCGAGCAGTACTTC. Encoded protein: CVSSEVVGSVCEQYF.

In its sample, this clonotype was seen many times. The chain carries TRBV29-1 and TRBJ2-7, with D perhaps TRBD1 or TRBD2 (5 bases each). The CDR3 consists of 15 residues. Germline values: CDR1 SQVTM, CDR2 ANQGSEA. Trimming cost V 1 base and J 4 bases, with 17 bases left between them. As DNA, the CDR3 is TGCAGCGTTGAAGGCGCCTCTGACGGGGCGTACGAGCAGTACTTC. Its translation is CSVEGASDGAYEQYF.

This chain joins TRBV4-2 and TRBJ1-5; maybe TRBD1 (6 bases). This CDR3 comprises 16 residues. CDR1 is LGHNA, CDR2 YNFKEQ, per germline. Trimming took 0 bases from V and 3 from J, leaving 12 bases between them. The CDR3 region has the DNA TGTGCCAGCAGCCAAGATGATAGGGGGGCCAATCAGCCCCAGCATTTT. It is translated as CASSQDDRGANQPQHF.

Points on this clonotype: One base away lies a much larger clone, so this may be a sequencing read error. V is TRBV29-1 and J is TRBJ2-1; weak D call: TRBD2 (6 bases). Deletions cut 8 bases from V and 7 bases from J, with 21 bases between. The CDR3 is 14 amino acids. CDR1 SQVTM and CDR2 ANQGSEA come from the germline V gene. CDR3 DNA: TGCAGCTCCGGTGGCGGGATGGCCGCGAATGAGCAGTTCTTC. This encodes CSSGGGMAANEQFF.

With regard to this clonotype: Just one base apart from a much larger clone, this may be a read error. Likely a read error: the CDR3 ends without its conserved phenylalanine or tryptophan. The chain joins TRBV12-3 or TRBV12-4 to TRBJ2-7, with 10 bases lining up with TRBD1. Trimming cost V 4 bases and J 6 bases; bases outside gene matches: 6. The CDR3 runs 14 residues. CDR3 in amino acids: CASSYGQGVSEQYL. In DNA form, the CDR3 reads TGTGCCAGCAGTTACGGACAGGGGGTTTCCGAGCAGTACTTG.

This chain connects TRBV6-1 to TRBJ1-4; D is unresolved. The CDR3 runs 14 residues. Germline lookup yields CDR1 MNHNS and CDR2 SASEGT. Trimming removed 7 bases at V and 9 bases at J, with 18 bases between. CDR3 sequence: CASTNSRHGKKLFF. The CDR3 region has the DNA TGTGCCAGCACCAACTCGAGGCACGGAAAAAAACTGTTTTTT.

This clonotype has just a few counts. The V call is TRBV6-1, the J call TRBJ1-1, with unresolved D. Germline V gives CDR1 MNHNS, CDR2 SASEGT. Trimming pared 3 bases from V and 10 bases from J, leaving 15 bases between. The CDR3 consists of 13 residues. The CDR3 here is CASSDSAGLVAFF. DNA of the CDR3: TGTGCCAGCAGTGACTCGGCGGGTCTAGTAGCTTTCTTT.

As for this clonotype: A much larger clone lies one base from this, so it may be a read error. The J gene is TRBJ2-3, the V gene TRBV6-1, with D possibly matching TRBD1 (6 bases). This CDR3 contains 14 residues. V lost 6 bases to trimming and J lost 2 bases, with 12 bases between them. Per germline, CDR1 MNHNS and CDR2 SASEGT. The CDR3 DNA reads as TGTGCCAGCAGCCAGGGGTCCCACACAGATACGCAGTATTTT. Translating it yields CASSQGSHTDTQYF.

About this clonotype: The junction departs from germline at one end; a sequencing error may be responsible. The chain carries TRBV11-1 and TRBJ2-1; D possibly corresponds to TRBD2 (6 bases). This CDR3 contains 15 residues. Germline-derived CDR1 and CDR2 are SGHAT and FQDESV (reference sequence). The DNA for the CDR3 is TGTGTCAGCAGCTTATTCCGGGGGTCCTACAGTGAGCAGTTCTTC. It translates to CVSSLFRGSYSEQFF.

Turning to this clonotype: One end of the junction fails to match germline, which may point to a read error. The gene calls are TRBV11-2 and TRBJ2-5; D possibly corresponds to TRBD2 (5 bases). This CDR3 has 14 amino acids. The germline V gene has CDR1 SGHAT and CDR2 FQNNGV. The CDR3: CASSARLPQGTQYF. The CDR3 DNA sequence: TGTGCCAGCAGCGCCCGACTACCTCAAGGGACCCAGTACTTC.

This CDR3 reads CASLRGEGGETQYF. In DNA form, the CDR3 reads TGTGCTAGTCTGAGGGGGGAAGGGGGAGAGACCCAGTACTTC. V and J are TRBV12-5 and TRBJ2-5, with D tentatively TRBD1 or TRBD2 (6 bases each). This CDR3 comprises 14 residues. V gave up 8 bases and J gave up 4 bases, with 17 bases separating them. In germline, CDR1 is LGHNT, CDR2 FRNRAP.

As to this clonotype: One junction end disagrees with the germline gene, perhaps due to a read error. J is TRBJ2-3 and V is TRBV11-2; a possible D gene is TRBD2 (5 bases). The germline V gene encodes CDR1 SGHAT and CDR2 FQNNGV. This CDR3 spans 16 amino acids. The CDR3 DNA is TGTGCCAGCAGCCCGAGGGAGACGTCTAACACAGATACGCGGTATTTT. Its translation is CASSPRETSNTDTRYF.

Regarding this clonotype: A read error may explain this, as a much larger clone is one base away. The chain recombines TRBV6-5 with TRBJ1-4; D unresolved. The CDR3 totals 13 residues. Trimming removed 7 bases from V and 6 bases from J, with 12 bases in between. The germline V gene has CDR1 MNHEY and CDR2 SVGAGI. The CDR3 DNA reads TGTGCCAGCAAGAGGCGGAACGATGAAAAACTGTTTTTT. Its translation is CASKRRNDEKLFF.

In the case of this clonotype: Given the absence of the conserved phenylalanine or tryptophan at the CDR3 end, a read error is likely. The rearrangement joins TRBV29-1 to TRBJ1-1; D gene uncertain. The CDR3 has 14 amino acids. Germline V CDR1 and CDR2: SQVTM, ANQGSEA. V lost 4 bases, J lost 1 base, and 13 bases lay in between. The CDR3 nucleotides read TGCAGCGTTGTAGCGGTCCGAGGGAACACTGAAGCTTTCCTT. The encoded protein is CSVVAVRGNTEAFL.

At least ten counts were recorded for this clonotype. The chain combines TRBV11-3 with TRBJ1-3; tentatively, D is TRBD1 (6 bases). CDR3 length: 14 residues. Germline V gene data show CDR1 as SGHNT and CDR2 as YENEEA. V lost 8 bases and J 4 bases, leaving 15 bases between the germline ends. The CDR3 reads CASSPTGSGNTIYF. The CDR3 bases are TGTGCCAGCTCCCCTACAGGGTCCGGAAACACCATATATTTT.

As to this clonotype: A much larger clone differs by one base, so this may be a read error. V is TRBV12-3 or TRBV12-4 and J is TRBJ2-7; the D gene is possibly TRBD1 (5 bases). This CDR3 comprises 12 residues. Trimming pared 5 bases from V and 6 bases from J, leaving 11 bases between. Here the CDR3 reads CASSLRVFEQYF. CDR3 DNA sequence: TGTGCCAGCAGTCTCAGGGTGTTCGAGCAGTACTTC.

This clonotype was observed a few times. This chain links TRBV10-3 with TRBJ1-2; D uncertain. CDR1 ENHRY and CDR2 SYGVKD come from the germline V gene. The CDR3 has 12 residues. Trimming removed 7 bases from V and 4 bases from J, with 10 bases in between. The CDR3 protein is CAINTLVYGYTF. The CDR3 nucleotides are TGTGCCATCAATACCCTAGTCTATGGCTACACCTTC.

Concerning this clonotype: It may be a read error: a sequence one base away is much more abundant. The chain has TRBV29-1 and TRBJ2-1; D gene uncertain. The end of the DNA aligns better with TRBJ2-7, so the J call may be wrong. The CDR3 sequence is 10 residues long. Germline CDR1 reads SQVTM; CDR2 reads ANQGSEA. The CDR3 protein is CSVVANEQYF. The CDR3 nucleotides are TGCAGCGTTGTGGCAAATGAGCAGTACTTC.

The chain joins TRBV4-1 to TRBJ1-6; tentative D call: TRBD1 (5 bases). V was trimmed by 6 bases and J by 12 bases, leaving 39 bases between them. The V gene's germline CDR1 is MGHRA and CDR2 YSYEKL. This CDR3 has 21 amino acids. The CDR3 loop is CASRLFDLPTGTVIQWLPLHF. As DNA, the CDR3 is TGCGCCAGCAGGCTATTTGACCTTCCTACCGGGACGGTAATTCAGTGGCTACCCCTCCACTTT.